This is a list of T cell receptor beta chains from one sample in a study of response to subunit inactivated influenza vaccine. TCRdb reprocessed the RT-PCR reads via MiXCR and lists one record per CDR3 protein. The sample comprises 500,000 to 600,000 distinct CDR3 sequences, approximately 15% of which are singletons, and 3% rests with the top ten. Here the sequenced sample was CD4+ T cells sorted from PBMCs, taken roughly 24 months after vaccination. The source is a man aged 50 to 75 who received an inactivated influenza vaccine. Each CDR3 is given with its conserved first and last residue. D genes are given only for firm matches.

cdr3_aa	v_call	j_call	d_call
CATSDYPGQGYSGELFF	TRBV24-1	TRBJ2-2	TRBD1
CASSLGTGKIIRANVLTF	TRBV12-3/TRBV12-4	TRBJ2-6	TRBD1
CASSFLVGDTQYF	TRBV5-1	TRBJ2-3	NA
CASSEGVVGPQHF	TRBV2	TRBJ1-5	NA
CASKRWAADYEQYF	TRBV28	TRBJ2-7	NA
CASSHSGTSVGDGELFF	TRBV3-1	TRBJ2-2	TRBD2
CASSLRQGGEQYF	TRBV5-1	TRBJ2-7	NA
CASSRGEYGYTF	TRBV3-1	TRBJ1-2	NA
CASSRDVGSGNTIYF	TRBV18	TRBJ1-3	NA
CASRPRAKNTGELFF	TRBV5-6	TRBJ2-2	NA
CATYSGGWTEAFF	TRBV6-1	TRBJ1-1	NA
CASSPRQSYEQYF	TRBV5-1	TRBJ2-7	NA
CASSYSQGVYNEQFF	TRBV6-5	TRBJ2-1	TRBD1
CASSSSLNTEAFF	TRBV7-2	TRBJ1-1	NA
CASSFGGIQETQYF	TRBV7-2	TRBJ2-5	NA
CASSTRTRGSNEQFF	TRBV6-1	TRBJ2-1	TRBD2
CASSFGLAGVGQFF	TRBV5-5	TRBJ2-1	TRBD2
CSPYRTGTNYGYTF	TRBV20-1	TRBJ1-2	TRBD1
CASSLGSIKPQHF	TRBV7-2	TRBJ1-5	NA
CASSLGGINSPLHF	TRBV5-1	TRBJ1-6	NA
CSTLGETQYF	TRBV20-1	TRBJ2-5	NA
CASSPGIYNEQFF	TRBV18	TRBJ2-1	NA
CASSQGLGTASYGYTF	TRBV3-1	TRBJ1-2	TRBD1
CAISGAGGNSPLHF	TRBV10-3	TRBJ1-6	TRBD1
CATSRDFGETQYF	TRBV15	TRBJ2-5	NA
CASSVGGRRGQGEKLFF	TRBV9	TRBJ1-4	TRBD1
CSARGQTLGNEQFF	TRBV20-1	TRBJ2-1	NA
CASSLEGGTQYF	TRBV12-3/TRBV12-4	TRBJ2-3	NA
CASSPHWDQPQHF	TRBV18	TRBJ1-5	NA
CASSRSGRAINTQYF	TRBV6-2/TRBV6-3	TRBJ2-3	TRBD2
CSARGSGQEETQYF	TRBV20-1	TRBJ2-5	TRBD1
CASSLQSSPLHF	TRBV7-2	TRBJ1-6	NA
CASSRTSGGLETQYF	TRBV4-1	TRBJ2-5	TRBD2
CSARPGGPSSEQYF	TRBV20-1	TRBJ2-7	NA
CASSSGAGGAYEQYF	TRBV28	TRBJ2-7	TRBD2
CASSYSNTVGQGAQPQHF	TRBV6-2/TRBV6-3	TRBJ1-5	TRBD1
CASSYYGGSYEQYF	TRBV6-5	TRBJ2-7	NA
CASISGIAGNEQFF	TRBV12-3/TRBV12-4	TRBJ2-1	TRBD2
CASSYSMTLNEQFF	TRBV6-2/TRBV6-3	TRBJ2-1	NA
CASSSLRNYGYNEQFF	TRBV28	TRBJ2-1	NA
CASSSGQGKTDTQYF	TRBV5-1	TRBJ2-3	NA
CASSLRSGEQYF	TRBV4-2	TRBJ2-7	NA
CSVDGAYNEQFF	TRBV29-1	TRBJ2-1	NA
CASRDPGFSTDTQYF	TRBV6-1	TRBJ2-3	NA
CASSQVANYGYTF	TRBV12-3/TRBV12-4	TRBJ1-2	NA
CASSQEWAGGRNEQFF	TRBV4-3	TRBJ2-1	TRBD2
CASSQRESGNEQFF	TRBV12-3/TRBV12-4	TRBJ2-1	TRBD2
CSARGGRGISGANVLTF	TRBV20-1	TRBJ2-6	NA
CSARDSGSSYNSPLHF	TRBV20-1	TRBJ1-6	NA
CASSWDFNYGYTF	TRBV6-2/TRBV6-3	TRBJ1-2	NA
CSVEGAGANVLTF	TRBV29-1	TRBJ2-6	NA
CRVDRAETQYF	TRBV20-1	TRBJ2-5	TRBD1
CSARDPASPKNIQYF	TRBV20-1	TRBJ2-4	NA